This T cell receptor (beta chain) was captured by sequencing in a study of blood T cell repertoires in COVID-19. Clones were sequenced by immunoSEQ multiplex PCR, and TCRdb holds only the in-frame ones, with some missing. Of 350,000 to 400,000 clones listed, roughly 91% are singletons. Adults between roughly 18 and 95 years of age took part from about two dozen US areas. The sample taken for sequencing was PBMCs or T cells enriched from blood (not recorded which). This TCR came from a woman aged 30 to 39 who had recovered from COVID-19.

Written as DNA, the CDR3 is TGTGCCAGCAGCCAAGATCTAGACGGCTACTCCTACAATGAGCAGTTCTTC. This gives the protein CASSQDLDGYSYNEQFF. The rearrangement uses TRBV14 and TRBJ2-1; D call uncertain. This CDR3 is 17 amino acids long. The ends were cut back, 0 bases at V and 0 bases at J, with 12 bases in the middle. CDR1 SGHDN and CDR2 FVKESK come from the germline V gene.